This TCR delta chain was captured by sequencing in a study of γδ T cells in repeated Plasmodium falciparum infection. From germline, CDR1 is TSWWSYY and CDR2 QGS. This CDR3 spans 17 amino acids. The V and J ends lost 5 bases and 0 bases, in that order; junction bases with no gene match: 10. Flow sorting of PBMC yielded separate Vgamma9/Vdelta2+ and Vdelta2-negative gammadelta T cell populations for bulk repertoire analysis. Sequencing covered both gamma and delta TCR chains per sample. TCRdb redid the clone calls on the multiplex PCR reads with CATT. The data hold roughly 86,000 delta-chain clones, with under 1.5% observed a single time. This clone was detected many times.

Sequencing was performed on gamma-delta T cells from blood. The chain links TRDV1 to TRDJ1; 9 nucleotides align to TRDD2. This clonotype was obtained from a pool of human donors (malaria-infected and uninfected, not separated). Written as DNA, the CDR3 is TGTGCTCTTGGGTTTCCTTCCTACTCGGGGGACACCGATAAACTCATCTTT. As protein: CALGFPSYSGDTDKLIF.